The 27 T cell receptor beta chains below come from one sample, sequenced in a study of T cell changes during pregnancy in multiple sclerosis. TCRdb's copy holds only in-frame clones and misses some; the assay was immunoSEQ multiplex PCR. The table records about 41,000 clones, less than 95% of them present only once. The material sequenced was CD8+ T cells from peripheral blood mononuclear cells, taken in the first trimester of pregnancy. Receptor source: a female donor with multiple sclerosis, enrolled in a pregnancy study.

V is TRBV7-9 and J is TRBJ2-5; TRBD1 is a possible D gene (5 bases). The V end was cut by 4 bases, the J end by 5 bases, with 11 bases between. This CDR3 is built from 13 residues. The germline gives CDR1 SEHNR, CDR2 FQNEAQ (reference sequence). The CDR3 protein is CASSSRVSETQYF. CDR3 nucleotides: TGTGCCAGCAGCTCCAGGGTTAGCGAGACCCAGTACTTC.

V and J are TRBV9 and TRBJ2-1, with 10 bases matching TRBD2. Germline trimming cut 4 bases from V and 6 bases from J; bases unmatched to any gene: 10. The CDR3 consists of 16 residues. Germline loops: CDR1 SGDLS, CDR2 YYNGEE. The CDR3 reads CASSTQRGGTGNEQFF. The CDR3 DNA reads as TGTGCCAGCAGCACCCAGCGGGGGGGCACCGGCAATGAGCAGTTCTTC. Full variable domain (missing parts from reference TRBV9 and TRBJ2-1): DSGVTQTPKHLITATGQRVTLRCSPRSGDLSVYWYQQSLDQGLQFLIQYYNGEERAKGNILERFSAQQFPDLHSELNLSSLELGDSALYFCASSTQRGGTGNEQFFGPGTRLTVL.

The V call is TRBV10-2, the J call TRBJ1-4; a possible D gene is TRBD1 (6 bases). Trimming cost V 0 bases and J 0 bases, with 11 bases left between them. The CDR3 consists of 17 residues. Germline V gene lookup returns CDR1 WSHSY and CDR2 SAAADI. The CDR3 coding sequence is TGCGCCAGCAGTGAGTCTTACAGGGACACAACTAATGAAAAACTGTTTTTT. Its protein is CASSESYRDTTNEKLFF.

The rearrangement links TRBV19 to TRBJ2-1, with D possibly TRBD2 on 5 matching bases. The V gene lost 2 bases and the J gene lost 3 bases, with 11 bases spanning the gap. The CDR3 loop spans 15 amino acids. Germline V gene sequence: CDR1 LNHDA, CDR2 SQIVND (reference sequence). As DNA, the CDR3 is TGTGCCAGTAGTATAACGGCGAGGGACTACAATGAGCAGTTCTTC. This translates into CASSITARDYNEQFF.

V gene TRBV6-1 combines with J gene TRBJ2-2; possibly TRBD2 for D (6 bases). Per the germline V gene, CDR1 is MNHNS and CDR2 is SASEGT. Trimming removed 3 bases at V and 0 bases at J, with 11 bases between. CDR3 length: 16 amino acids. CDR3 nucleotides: TGTGCCAGCAGTGAGCCAGGGAGGTCGAACACCGGGGAGCTGTTTTTT. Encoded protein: CASSEPGRSNTGELFF.

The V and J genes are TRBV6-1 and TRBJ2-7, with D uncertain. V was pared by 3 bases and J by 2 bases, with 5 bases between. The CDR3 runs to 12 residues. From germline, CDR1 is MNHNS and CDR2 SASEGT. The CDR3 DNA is TGTGCCAGCAGTGACAGCGCCTACGAGCAGTACTTC. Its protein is CASSDSAYEQYF.

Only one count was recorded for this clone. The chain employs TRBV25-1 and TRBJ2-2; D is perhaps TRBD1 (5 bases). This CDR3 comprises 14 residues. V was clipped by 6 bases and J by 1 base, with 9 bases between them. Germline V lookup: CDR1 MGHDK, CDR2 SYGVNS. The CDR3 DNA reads TGTGCCAGCAGGGATAGGGGGAACACCGGGGAGCTGTTTTTT. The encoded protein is CASRDRGNTGELFF.

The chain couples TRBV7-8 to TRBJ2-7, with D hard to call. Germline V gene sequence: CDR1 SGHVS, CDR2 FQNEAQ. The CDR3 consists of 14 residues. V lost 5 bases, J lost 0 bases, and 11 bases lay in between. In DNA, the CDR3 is TGTGCCAGCAGCCCAGCGACCTACTCCTACGAGCAGTACTTC. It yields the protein CASSPATYSYEQYF.

DNA for the CDR3: TGTGCCTGGGCGGAGGGGTGGGCAGAGACCCAGTACTTC. Amino acids: CAWAEGWAETQYF. This chain joins TRBV30 and TRBJ2-5; TRBD2 is a possible D gene (6 bases). The ends were cut back, 5 bases at V and 4 bases at J, with 14 bases in the middle. CDR1 is GTSNPN, CDR2 SVGIG, per germline (reference sequence). This CDR3 has 13 residues.

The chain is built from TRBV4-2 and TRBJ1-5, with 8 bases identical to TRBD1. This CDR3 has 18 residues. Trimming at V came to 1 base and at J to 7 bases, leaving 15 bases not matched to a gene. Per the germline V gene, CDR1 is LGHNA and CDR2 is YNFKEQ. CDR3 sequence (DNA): TGTGCCAGCAGCCAAGCCTTCGACAGGGGAGGAGTAATACAGCCCCAGCATTTT. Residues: CASSQAFDRGGVIQPQHF.

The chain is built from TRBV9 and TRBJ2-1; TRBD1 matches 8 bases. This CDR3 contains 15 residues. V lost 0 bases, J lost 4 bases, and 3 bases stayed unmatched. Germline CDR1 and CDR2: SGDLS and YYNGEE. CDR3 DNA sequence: TGTGCCAGCAGCGTAGAGGGACAGGAATACAATGAGCAGTTCTTC. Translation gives CASSVEGQEYNEQFF.

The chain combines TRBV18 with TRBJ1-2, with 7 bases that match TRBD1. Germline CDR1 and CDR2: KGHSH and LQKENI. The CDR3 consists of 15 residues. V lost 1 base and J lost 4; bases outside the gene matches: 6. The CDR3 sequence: CASSPLDRVPYGYTF. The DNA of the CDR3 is TGTGCCAGCTCACCACTTGACAGGGTACCCTATGGCTACACCTTC.

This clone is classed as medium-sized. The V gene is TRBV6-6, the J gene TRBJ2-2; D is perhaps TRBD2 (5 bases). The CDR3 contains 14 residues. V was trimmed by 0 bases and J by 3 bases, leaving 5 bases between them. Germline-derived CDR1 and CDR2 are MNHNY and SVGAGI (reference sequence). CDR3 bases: TGTGCCAGCAGTTACTCTAGCGACACCGGGGAGCTGTTTTTT. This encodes CASSYSSDTGELFF.

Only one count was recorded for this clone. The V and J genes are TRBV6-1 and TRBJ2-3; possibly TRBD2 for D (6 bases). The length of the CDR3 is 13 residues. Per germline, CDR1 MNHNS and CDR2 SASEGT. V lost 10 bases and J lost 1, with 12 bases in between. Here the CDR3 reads CANGGRGTDTQYF. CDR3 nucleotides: TGTGCCAACGGGGGACGGGGCACAGATACGCAGTATTTT.

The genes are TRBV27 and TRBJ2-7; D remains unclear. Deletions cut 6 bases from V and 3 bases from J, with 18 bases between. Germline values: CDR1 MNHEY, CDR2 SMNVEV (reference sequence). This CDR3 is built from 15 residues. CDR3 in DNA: TGTGCCAGCAGCCCGTCGCCCGGGTCCAGCTACGAGCAGTACTTC. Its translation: CASSPSPGSSYEQYF.

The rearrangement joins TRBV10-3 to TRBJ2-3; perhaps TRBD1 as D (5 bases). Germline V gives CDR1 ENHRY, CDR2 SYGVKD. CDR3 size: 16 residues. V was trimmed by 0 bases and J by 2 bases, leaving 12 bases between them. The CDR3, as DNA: TGTGCCATCAGTGAGTCGAAGGACATATCCACAGATACGCAGTATTTT. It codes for CAISESKDISTDTQYF.

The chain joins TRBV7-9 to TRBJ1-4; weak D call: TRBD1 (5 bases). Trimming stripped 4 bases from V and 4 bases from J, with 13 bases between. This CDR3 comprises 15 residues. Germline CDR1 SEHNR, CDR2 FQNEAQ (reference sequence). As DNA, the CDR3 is TGTGCCAGCAGCTCCCTCGACAGCCTTAATGAAAAACTGTTTTTT. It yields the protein CASSSLDSLNEKLFF.

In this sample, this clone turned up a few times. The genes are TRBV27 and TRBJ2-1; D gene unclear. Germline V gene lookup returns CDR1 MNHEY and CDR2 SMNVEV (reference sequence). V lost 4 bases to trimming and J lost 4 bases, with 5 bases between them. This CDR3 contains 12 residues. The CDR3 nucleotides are TGTGCCAGCAGTTCCGGGTACAATGAGCAGTTCTTC. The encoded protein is CASSSGYNEQFF.

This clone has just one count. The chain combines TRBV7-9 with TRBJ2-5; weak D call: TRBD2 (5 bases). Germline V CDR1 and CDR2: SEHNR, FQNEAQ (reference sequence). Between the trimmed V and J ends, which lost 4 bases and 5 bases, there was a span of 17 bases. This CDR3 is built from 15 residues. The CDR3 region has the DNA TGTGCCAGCAGCTCGCGGGTAGTGGAGAGGGAGACCCAGTACTTC. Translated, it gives CASSSRVVERETQYF.

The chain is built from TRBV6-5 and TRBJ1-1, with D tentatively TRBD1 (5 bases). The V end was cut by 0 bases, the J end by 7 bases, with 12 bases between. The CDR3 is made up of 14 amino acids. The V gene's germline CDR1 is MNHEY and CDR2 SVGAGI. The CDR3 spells CASSYSTEPGEAFF. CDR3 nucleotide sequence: TGTGCCAGCAGTTACTCGACAGAGCCGGGTGAAGCTTTCTTT.

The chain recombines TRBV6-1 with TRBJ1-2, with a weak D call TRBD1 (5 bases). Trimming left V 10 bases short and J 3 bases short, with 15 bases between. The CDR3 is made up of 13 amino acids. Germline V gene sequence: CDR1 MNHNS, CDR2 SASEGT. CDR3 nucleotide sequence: TGTGCCACCCCCTTCGGGACTCACTATGGCTACACCTTC. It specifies CATPFGTHYGYTF.

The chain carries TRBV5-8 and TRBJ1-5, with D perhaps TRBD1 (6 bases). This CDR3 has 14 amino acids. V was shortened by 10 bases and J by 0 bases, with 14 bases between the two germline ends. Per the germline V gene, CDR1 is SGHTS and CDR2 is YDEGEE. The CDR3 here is CAAGQGNSNQPQHF. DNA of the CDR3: TGTGCCGCGGGCCAGGGGAATAGCAATCAGCCCCAGCATTTT. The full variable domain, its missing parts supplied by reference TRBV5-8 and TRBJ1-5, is EAGVTQSPTHLIKTRGQQATLRCSPISGHTSVYWYQQALGLGLQFLLWYDEGEERNRGNFPPRFSGRQFPNYSSELNVNALELEDSALYLCAAGQGNSNQPQHFGDGTRLSIL.

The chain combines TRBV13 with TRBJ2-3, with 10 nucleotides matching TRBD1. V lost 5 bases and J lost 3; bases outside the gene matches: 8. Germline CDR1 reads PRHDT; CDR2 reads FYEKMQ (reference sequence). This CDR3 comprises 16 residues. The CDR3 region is CASSLLLDRGTDTQYF. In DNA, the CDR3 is TGTGCCAGCAGCCTACTCCTGGACAGGGGGACAGATACGCAGTATTTT.

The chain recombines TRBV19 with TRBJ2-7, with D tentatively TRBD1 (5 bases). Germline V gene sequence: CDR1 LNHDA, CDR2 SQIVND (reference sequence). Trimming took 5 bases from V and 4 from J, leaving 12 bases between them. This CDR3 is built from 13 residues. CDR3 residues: CASSVREGYEQYF. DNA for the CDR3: TGTGCCAGTAGTGTCAGGGAAGGGTACGAGCAGTACTTC.

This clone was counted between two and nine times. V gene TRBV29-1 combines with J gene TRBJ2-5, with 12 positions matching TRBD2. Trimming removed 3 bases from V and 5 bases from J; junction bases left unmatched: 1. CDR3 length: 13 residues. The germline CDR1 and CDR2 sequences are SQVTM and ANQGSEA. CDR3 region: CSVDGLAGETQYF. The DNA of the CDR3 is TGCAGCGTTGATGGACTAGCGGGGGAGACCCAGTACTTC.

The CDR3 protein is CAWAGYEQYF. For the CDR3, the DNA is TGTGCCTGGGCAGGCTACGAGCAGTACTTC. The chain combines TRBV30 with TRBJ2-7; D call uncertain. Germline lookup yields CDR1 GTSNPN and CDR2 SVGIG (reference sequence). This CDR3 comprises 10 residues. Trimming left V 5 bases short and J 3 bases short, with 5 bases between.

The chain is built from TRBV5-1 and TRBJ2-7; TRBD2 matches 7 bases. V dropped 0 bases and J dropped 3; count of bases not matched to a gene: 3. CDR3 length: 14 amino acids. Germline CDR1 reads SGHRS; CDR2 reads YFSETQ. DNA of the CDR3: TGCGCCAGCAGCTTGGAAGCGGGGTACTACGAGCAGTACTTC. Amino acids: CASSLEAGYYEQYF.